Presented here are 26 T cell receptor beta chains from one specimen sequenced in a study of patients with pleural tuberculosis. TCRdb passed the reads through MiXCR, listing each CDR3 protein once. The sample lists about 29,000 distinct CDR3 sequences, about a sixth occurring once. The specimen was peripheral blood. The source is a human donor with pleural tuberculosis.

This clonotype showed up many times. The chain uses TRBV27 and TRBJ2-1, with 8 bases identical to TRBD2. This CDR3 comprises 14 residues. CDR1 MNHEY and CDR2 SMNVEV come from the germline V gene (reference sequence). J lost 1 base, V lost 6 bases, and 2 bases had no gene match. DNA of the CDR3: TGTGCCAGCAGCGCTAGCGGGTCCTACAATGAGCAGTTCTTC. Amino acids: CASSASGSYNEQFF.

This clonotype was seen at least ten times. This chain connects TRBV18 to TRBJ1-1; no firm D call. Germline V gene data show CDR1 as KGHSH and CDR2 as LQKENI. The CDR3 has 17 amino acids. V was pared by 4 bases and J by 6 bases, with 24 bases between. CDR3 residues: CASSLEAPPGFGSEAFF. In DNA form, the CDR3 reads TGTGCCAGCTCACTCGAGGCCCCCCCGGGGTTTGGCTCTGAAGCTTTCTTT.

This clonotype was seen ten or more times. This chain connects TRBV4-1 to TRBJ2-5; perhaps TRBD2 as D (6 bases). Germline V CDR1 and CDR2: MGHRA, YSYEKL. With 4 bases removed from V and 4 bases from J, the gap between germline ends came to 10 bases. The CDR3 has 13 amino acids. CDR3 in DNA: TGCGCCAGCAGCCTGACTAGTGCAGAGACCCAGTACTTC. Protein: CASSLTSAETQYF.

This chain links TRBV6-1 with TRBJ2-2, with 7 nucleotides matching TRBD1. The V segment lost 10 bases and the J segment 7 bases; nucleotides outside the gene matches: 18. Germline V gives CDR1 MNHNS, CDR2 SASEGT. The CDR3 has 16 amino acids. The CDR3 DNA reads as TGTGCCACCCAACCAGCCGGGGCTAGGGACAGCGGGGAGCTGTTTTTT. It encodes CATQPAGARDSGELFF.

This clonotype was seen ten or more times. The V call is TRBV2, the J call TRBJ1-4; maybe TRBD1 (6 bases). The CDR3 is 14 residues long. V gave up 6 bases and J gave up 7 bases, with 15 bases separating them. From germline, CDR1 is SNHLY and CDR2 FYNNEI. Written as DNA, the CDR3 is TGTGCCAGCAGGGCAGGGATAGGGGGTGAAAAACTGTTTTTT. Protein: CASRAGIGGEKLFF.

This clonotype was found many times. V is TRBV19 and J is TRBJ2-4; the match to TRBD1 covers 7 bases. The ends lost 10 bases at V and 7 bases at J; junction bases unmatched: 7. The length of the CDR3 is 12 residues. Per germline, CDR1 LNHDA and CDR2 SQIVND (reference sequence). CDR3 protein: CATSEQGNIQYF. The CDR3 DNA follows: TGTGCCACCTCCGAACAGGGGAACATTCAGTACTTC.

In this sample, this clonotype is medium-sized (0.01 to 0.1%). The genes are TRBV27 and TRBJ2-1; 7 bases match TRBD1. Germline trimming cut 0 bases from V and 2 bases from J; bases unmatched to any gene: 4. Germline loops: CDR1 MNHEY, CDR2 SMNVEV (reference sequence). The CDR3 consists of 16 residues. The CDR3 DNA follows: TGTGCCAGCAGTTTATCTCCGGGACAGACCTACAATGAGCAGTTCTTC. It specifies CASSLSPGQTYNEQFF.

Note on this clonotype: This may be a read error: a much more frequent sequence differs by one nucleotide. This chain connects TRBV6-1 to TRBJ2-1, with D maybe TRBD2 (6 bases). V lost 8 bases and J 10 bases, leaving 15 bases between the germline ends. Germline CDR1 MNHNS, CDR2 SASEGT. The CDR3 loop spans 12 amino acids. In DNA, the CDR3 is TGTGCCAGCGGGAGGCTCCTGGGCGAGCAGTTCTTC. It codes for CASGRLLGEQFF.

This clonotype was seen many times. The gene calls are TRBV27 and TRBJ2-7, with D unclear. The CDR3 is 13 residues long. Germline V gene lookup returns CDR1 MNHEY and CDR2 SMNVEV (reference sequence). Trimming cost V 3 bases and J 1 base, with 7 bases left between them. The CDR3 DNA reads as TGTGCCAGCAGTTTCTCGACGTCCTACGAGCAGTACTTC. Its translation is CASSFSTSYEQYF.

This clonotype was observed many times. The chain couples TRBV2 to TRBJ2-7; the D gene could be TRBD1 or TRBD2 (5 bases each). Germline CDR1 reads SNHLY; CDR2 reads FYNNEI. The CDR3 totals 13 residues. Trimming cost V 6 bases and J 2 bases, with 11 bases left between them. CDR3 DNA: TGTGCCAGCAGATCCTGGGACCCCTACGAGCAGTACTTC. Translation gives CASRSWDPYEQYF.

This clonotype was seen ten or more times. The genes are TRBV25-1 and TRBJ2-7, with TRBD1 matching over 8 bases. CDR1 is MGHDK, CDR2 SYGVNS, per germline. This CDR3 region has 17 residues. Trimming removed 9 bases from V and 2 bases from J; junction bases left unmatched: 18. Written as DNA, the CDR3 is TGTGCCAGGCACCCGGGACAGGAAATACTTCGGGCCTACGAGCAGTACTTC. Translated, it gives CARHPGQEILRAYEQYF.

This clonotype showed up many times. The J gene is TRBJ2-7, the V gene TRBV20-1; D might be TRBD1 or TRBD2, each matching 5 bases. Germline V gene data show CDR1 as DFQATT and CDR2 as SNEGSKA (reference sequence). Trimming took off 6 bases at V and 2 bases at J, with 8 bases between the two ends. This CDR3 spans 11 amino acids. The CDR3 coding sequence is TGCAGTGCCCCGGGGCCCTACGAGCAGTACTTC. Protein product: CSAPGPYEQYF.

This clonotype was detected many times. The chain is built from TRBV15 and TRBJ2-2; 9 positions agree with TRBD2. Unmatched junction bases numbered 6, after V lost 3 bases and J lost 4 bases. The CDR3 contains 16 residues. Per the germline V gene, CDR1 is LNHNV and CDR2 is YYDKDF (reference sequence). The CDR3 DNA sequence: TGTGCCACCAGCAGTGCGGGGGGGCGGGGCACCGGGGAGCTGTTTTTT. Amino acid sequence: CATSSAGGRGTGELFF.

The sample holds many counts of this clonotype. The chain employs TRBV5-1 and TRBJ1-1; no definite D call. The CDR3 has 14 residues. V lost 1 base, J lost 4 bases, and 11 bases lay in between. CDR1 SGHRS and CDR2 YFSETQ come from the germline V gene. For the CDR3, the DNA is TGCGCCAGCAGCTTGCCACAGCCGAGCACTGAAGCTTTCTTT. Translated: CASSLPQPSTEAFF. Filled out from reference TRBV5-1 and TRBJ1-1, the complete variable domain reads KAGVTQTPRYLIKTRGQQVTLSCSPISGHRSVSWYQQTPGQGLQFLFEYFSETQRNKGNFPGRFSGRQFSNSRSEMNVSTLELGDSALYLCASSLPQPSTEAFFGQGTRLTVV.

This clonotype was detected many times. In DNA form, the CDR3 reads TGTGCCAGCGGGCTAGCGGGAGGCCCTGTCCGGGAGCTGTTTTTT. Encoded protein: CASGLAGGPVRELFF. J is TRBJ2-2 and V is TRBV6-1; 11 bases are shared with TRBD2. This CDR3 has 15 amino acids. Germline V gives CDR1 MNHNS, CDR2 SASEGT. The junction had 11 bases not matched to a gene; V was cut back by 8 bases and J by 9 bases.

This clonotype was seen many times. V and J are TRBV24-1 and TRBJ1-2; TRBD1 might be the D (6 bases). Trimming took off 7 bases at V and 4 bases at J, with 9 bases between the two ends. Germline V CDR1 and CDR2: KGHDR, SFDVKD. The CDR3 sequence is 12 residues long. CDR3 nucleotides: TGTGCCACCAGCGGGGACACCTATGGCTACACCTTC. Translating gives CATSGDTYGYTF.

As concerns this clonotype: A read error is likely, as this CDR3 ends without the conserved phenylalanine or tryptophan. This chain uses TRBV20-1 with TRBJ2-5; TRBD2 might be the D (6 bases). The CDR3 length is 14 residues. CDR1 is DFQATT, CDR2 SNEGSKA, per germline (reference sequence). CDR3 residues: CSVRGAGLQETQYL. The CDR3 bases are TGCAGTGTTAGAGGGGCGGGACTTCAAGAGACCCAGTACCTC.

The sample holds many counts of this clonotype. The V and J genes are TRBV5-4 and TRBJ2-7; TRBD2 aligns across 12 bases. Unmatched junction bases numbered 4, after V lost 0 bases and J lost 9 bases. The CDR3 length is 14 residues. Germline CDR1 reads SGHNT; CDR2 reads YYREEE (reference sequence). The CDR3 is CASSLGLAGERQYF. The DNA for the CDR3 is TGTGCCAGCAGCTTGGGACTAGCGGGAGAACGGCAGTACTTC.

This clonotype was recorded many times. CDR3 region: CASSIASGQGLGNTIYF. DNA of the CDR3: TGTGCCAGCAGCATCGCCTCCGGACAGGGCCTCGGAAACACCATATATTTT. This rearrangement joins TRBV7-9 to TRBJ1-3; 8 bases agree with TRBD1. In germline, CDR1 is SEHNR, CDR2 FQNEAQ (reference sequence). The CDR3 extends over 17 amino acids. V shed 5 bases and J 4 bases; nucleotides not matched to a gene: 13.

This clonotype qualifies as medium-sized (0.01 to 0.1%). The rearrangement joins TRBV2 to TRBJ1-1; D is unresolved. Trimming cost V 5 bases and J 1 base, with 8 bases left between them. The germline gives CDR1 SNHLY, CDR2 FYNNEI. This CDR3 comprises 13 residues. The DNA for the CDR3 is TGTGCCAGCAGTCCCGACACGAACACTGAAGCTTTCTTT. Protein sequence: CASSPDTNTEAFF.

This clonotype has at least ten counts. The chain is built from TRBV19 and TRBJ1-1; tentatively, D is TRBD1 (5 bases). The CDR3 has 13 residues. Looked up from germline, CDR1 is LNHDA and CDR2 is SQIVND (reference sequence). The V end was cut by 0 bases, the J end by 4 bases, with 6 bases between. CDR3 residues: CASSIDGGTEAFF. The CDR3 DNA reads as TGTGCCAGTAGTATAGATGGGGGCACTGAAGCTTTCTTT.

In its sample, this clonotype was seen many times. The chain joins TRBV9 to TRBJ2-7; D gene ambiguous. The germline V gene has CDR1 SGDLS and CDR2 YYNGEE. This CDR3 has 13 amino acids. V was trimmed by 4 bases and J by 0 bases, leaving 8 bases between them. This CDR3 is CASSPSGSYEQYF. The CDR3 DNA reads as TGTGCCAGCAGCCCCTCGGGCTCCTACGAGCAGTACTTC. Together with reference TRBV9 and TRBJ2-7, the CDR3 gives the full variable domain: DSGVTQTPKHLITATGQRVTLRCSPRSGDLSVYWYQQSLDQGLQFLIQYYNGEERAKGNILERFSAQQFPDLHSELNLSSLELGDSALYFCASSPSGSYEQYFGPGTRLTVT.

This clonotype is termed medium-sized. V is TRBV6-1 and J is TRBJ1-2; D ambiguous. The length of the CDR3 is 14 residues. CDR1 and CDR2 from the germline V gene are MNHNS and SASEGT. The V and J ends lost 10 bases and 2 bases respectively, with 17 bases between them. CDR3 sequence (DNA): TGTGCCATACCCGGTCTGACCGGCAACTATGGCTACACCTTC. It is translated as CAIPGLTGNYGYTF.

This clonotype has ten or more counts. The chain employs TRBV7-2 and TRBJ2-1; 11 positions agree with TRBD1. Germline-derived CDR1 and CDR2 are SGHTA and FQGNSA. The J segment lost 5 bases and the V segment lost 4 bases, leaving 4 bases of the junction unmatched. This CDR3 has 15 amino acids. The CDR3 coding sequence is TGTGCCAGCAGCTGGACAGGGGGCAGTCACAATGAGCAGTTCTTC. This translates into CASSWTGGSHNEQFF.

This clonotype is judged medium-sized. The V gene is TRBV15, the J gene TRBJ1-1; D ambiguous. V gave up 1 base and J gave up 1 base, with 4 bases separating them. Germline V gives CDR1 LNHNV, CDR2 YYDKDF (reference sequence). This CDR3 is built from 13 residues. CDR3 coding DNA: TGTGCCACCAGCAGAGTTCGGAACACTGAAGCTTTCTTT. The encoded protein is CATSRVRNTEAFF.

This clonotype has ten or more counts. The CDR3 DNA follows: TGCAGTGCCCGGGGGCCCAACTACAATGAGCAGTTCTTC. Translated, it gives CSARGPNYNEQFF. The chain couples TRBV20-1 to TRBJ2-1, with D perhaps being TRBD1 or TRBD2 (6 bases each). Trimming shortened V by 6 bases and J by 3 bases, and 12 bases separated the two germline ends. The length of the CDR3 is 13 residues. Germline-derived CDR1 and CDR2 are DFQATT and SNEGSKA (reference sequence).